Presented here are 30 T cell receptor beta chains from one specimen sequenced in a study of molecular identifiers for immune sequencing clone quantification. TCRdb re-analysed the PCR reads in MiXCR, keeping a single row per CDR3 protein. The profile shows 88,000 or so distinct CDR3 sequences, around 23% of them singletons. Specimen: naive CD8+ T cells from blood, with Jurkat cell RNA spiked in. As for subset: FACS-sorted CD8+CD4-CCR7+CD45RA+ naive T cells. These receptors were obtained from a human donor in good health. Some libraries in this study had Jurkat cell RNA spiked in.

V usage is TRBV5-1 and J usage is TRBJ1-3, with 10 bases fitting TRBD1. Germline V gene lookup returns CDR1 SGHRS and CDR2 YFSETQ. There are 16 residues in the CDR3. With 1 base clipped from V and 4 bases from J, the junction kept 5 bases outside the gene matches. In nucleotides, the CDR3 is TGCGCCAGCAGCTTGCGACAGGGGGCTGAAGGAAACACCATATATTTT. Translation gives CASSLRQGAEGNTIYF. The full variable domain, its missing parts supplied by reference TRBV5-1 and TRBJ1-3, is KAGVTQTPRYLIKTRGQQVTLSCSPISGHRSVSWYQQTPGQGLQFLFEYFSETQRNKGNFPGRFSGRQFSNSRSEMNVSTLELGDSALYLCASSLRQGAEGNTIYFGEGSWLTVV.

The V gene is TRBV10-3, the J gene TRBJ1-5; D call uncertain. Germline assignment: CDR1 ENHRY and CDR2 SYGVKD. The CDR3 runs to 13 residues. V shed 2 bases and J shed 0 bases, with 2 bases lying between them. The CDR3 coding sequence is TGTGCCATCAGTGAGGATAGCAATCAGCCCCAGCATTTT. This sequence encodes CAISEDSNQPQHF.

V and J are TRBV20-1 and TRBJ2-5; 7 bases fit TRBD1. The CDR3 covers 14 residues. Germline V gene sequence: CDR1 DFQATT, CDR2 SNEGSKA (reference sequence). J gave up 5 bases and V 0 bases, and 6 bases lay outside the gene matches. For the CDR3, the DNA is TGCAGTGCTAGAGATACGGACAGGAAGGAGACCCAGTACTTC. Encoded protein: CSARDTDRKETQYF.

To note about this clonotype: One end of the junction does not line up with germline, which may come from a read error. This chain connects TRBV12-3 or TRBV12-4 to TRBJ1-2; 7 bases agree with TRBD1. The CDR3 loop spans 15 amino acids. The CDR3 nucleotides are TGTGCCAGCAGTTTAGCCCCAGGGGGGCGTGATGGCTACGCCTTC. Encoded protein: CASSLAPGGRDGYAF.

This clonotype has only a few counts. The chain has TRBV5-1 and TRBJ2-7; 7 positions match TRBD2. The CDR3 runs 15 residues. The V and J ends lost 1 base and 0 bases, in that order; junction bases with no gene match: 4. CDR1 is SGHRS and CDR2 is YFSETQ in the germline V gene. The chain's CDR3 is CASSLTGGNSYEQYF. In DNA, the CDR3 is TGCGCCAGCAGCTTGACGGGGGGAAACTCCTACGAGCAGTACTTC. The full variable domain, completed using reference TRBV5-1 and TRBJ2-7, is KAGVTQTPRYLIKTRGQQVTLSCSPISGHRSVSWYQQTPGQGLQFLFEYFSETQRNKGNFPGRFSGRQFSNSRSEMNVSTLELGDSALYLCASSLTGGNSYEQYFGPGTRLTVT.

In its sample, this clonotype was seen a few times. The rearrangement joins TRBV10-3 to TRBJ2-7, with D tentatively TRBD2 (6 bases). The V and J ends lost 8 bases and 5 bases respectively, with 19 bases between them. Germline CDR1 reads ENHRY; CDR2 reads SYGVKD. CDR3 length equals 14 residues. The CDR3 DNA is TGTGCCATCTCTCGAACAGGAGGGTCTGACGAGCAGTACTTC. Protein product: CAISRTGGSDEQYF.

This clonotype was recorded at least ten times. The rearrangement joins TRBV30 to TRBJ1-1; no clear D. Trimming left V 4 bases short and J 4 bases short, with 16 bases between. The CDR3 has 14 residues. Germline-derived CDR1 and CDR2 are GTSNPN and SVGIG (reference sequence). CDR3 sequence: CAWNADGWGTEAFF. The DNA for the CDR3 is TGTGCCTGGAATGCTGATGGGTGGGGCACTGAAGCTTTCTTT.

This clonotype was found many times. J is TRBJ2-7 and V is TRBV7-6; TRBD1 matches 11 bases. CDR3 length: 16 residues. CDR1 and CDR2 (germline): SGHVS, FNYEAQ. V was pared by 4 bases and J by 4 bases, with 9 bases of the junction left unmatched. CDR3 sequence (DNA): TGTGCCAGCAGCTCCGGACAGGGGGCGAAAGGATACGAGCAGTACTTC. It specifies CASSSGQGAKGYEQYF.

This clonotype was observed at least ten times. The chain combines TRBV28 with TRBJ2-5, with 11 bases identical to TRBD2. CDR1 MDHEN and CDR2 SYDVKM come from the germline V gene. The V gene end was trimmed by 4 bases and the J gene end by 3 bases; junction bases not matched to a gene: 13. The CDR3 extends over 18 amino acids. This CDR3 reads CASSSAPLAGGFKETQYF. The CDR3, as DNA: TGTGCCAGCAGTTCCGCCCCTCTAGCGGGAGGTTTTAAAGAGACCCAGTACTTC. Supplemented by reference TRBV28 and TRBJ2-5, the full variable domain reads DVKVTQSSRYLVKRTGEKVFLECVQDMDHENMFWYRQDPGLGLRLIYFSYDVKMKEKGDIPEGYSVSREKKERFSLILESASTNQTSMYLCASSSAPLAGGFKETQYFGPGTRLLVL.

As regards this clonotype: Given a much more abundant clone one base away, this may be a read error. The rearrangement uses TRBV4-1 and TRBJ1-1, with a weak D call TRBD1 (5 bases). The CDR3 is 16 amino acids. Germline CDR1 MGHRA, CDR2 YSYEKL. CDR3 DNA sequence: TGCGCCAGCAGCCAAGTTCGGGACGGGGAGGACACTGAAGCTTCCTTT. It yields the protein CASSQVRDGEDTEASF.

This clonotype showed up just a few times. For the CDR3, the DNA is TGTGCCAGCAGTCCACGGACTTACTCAGATACGCAGTATTTT. This codes for CASSPRTYSDTQYF. The chain has TRBV12-3 or TRBV12-4 and TRBJ2-3, with a possible D match to TRBD2 (5 bases). This CDR3 is built from 14 residues. Trimming removed 5 bases at V and 4 bases at J, with 13 bases between.

At least ten counts were recorded for this clonotype. V gene TRBV7-2 combines with J gene TRBJ2-1; D gene uncertain. Germline assignment: CDR1 SGHTA and CDR2 FQGNSA. The CDR3 contains 13 residues. Trimming cost V 6 bases and J 0 bases, with 6 bases left between them. The chain's CDR3 is CASRLSSYNEQFF. The CDR3 DNA reads TGTGCCAGCAGACTGAGCTCCTACAATGAGCAGTTCTTC.

Comments on this clonotype: This may be a read error, as it is one base from a much larger clone. The V and J genes are TRBV11-3 and TRBJ2-1; maybe TRBD2 (7 bases). The V gene's germline CDR1 is SGHNT and CDR2 YENEEA. The CDR3 sequence is 15 residues long. Trimming removed 1 base at V and 6 bases at J, with 13 bases between. This CDR3 reads CASSLGGGTANEQFF. CDR3 DNA sequence: TGTGCCAGCAGCTTAGGCGGGGGCACGGCCAATGAGCAGTTCTTC.

The sample holds a few counts of this clonotype. The rearrangement uses TRBV19 and TRBJ1-5, with TRBD1 matching 9 bases. This CDR3 comprises 14 residues. Germline lookup yields CDR1 LNHDA and CDR2 SQIVND (reference sequence). V shed 6 bases, J shed 5 bases, and the junction held 5 bases outside the gene matches. In DNA, the CDR3 is TGTGCCAGTAGCTCCGGGACAGGGTATCAGCCCCAGCATTTT. Protein sequence: CASSSGTGYQPQHF.

This clonotype was counted at least ten times. V gene TRBV27 combines with J gene TRBJ2-3, with D possibly being TRBD2 (6 bases). Per germline, CDR1 MNHEY and CDR2 SMNVEV (reference sequence). The CDR3 runs 12 residues. The germline V and J ends were trimmed by 6 bases and 6 bases, with 10 bases remaining between them. CDR3: CASSPGLDTQYF. The CDR3 nucleotides read TGTGCCAGCAGCCCGGGACTTGATACGCAGTATTTT.

This clonotype was recorded at least ten times. This chain uses TRBV28 with TRBJ2-6; possibly TRBD1 for D (5 bases). Trimming shortened V by 6 bases and J by 0 bases, and 18 bases separated the two germline ends. Looked up from germline, CDR1 is MDHEN and CDR2 is SYDVKM. The CDR3 is 18 residues long. The CDR3 DNA follows: TGTGCCAGCAGAAGGATGGGGCGGCCTTCCTCTGGGGCCAACGTCCTGACTTTC. This sequence encodes CASRRMGRPSSGANVLTF. Variable domain in full (rest from reference TRBV28 and TRBJ2-6): DVKVTQSSRYLVKRTGEKVFLECVQDMDHENMFWYRQDPGLGLRLIYFSYDVKMKEKGDIPEGYSVSREKKERFSLILESASTNQTSMYLCASRRMGRPSSGANVLTFGAGSRLTVL.

This clonotype has a count of ten or more. This chain connects TRBV4-1 to TRBJ1-5, with D perhaps TRBD1 (6 bases). The CDR3 extends over 17 amino acids. Trimming cost V 0 bases and J 3 bases, with 15 bases left between them. Germline values: CDR1 MGHRA, CDR2 YSYEKL. CDR3: CASSQDGRGANNQPQHF. CDR3 sequence (DNA): TGCGCCAGCAGCCAAGATGGCCGGGGGGCTAACAATCAGCCCCAGCATTTT.

Remarks on this clonotype: A much larger clone lies a single base off, so this may be a read error. V gene TRBV5-4 combines with J gene TRBJ1-1; D ambiguous. Trimming removed 5 bases at V and 1 base at J, with 12 bases between. The CDR3 contains 14 residues. Germline V CDR1 and CDR2: SGHNT, YYREEE (reference sequence). The CDR3 nucleotides read TGTGCCAGCAGTAGGCTCATGGAGAACACTGAAGCTTTCTTT. This translates into CASSRLMENTEAFF.

This chain links TRBV19 with TRBJ2-1, with a tentative D call TRBD1 (7 bases). The length of the CDR3 is 15 residues. The V and J ends lost 3 bases and 7 bases respectively, with 16 bases between them. Germline CDR1 reads LNHDA; CDR2 reads SQIVND (reference sequence). CDR3 DNA sequence: TGTGCCAGTAGTATTTCAGGGGGGCTTGGGAATGAGCAGTTCTTC. Amino acids: CASSISGGLGNEQFF.

Remarks on this clonotype: One base away lies a much larger clone, so this may be a sequencing read error. CDR3 coding DNA: TGTGCCACCAGTCTTGGGACGTACAGAAAAGCTTTCTTT. It codes for CATSLGTYRKAFF. The V gene is TRBV12-3 or TRBV12-4, the J gene TRBJ1-1; the D gene is possibly TRBD1 (5 bases). This CDR3 is 13 amino acids long.

This clonotype was seen ten or more times. CDR3 amino acids: CASSFGEWRVTDTQYF. The CDR3 bases are TGCGCCAGCAGCTTCGGGGAGTGGAGGGTGACAGATACGCAGTATTTT. The V and J genes are TRBV5-1 and TRBJ2-3; TRBD2 might be the D (6 bases). Trimming took off 2 bases at V and 3 bases at J, with 16 bases between the two ends. The CDR3 has 16 residues. Germline V gene lookup returns CDR1 SGHRS and CDR2 YFSETQ.

This clonotype was detected many times. The chain recombines TRBV14 with TRBJ1-1; weak D call: TRBD1 (5 bases). The CDR3 length is 13 residues. V shed 4 bases and J shed 2 bases, with 8 bases lying between them. Germline CDR1 SGHDN, CDR2 FVKESK. The CDR3 is CASSPGLNTEAFF. CDR3 sequence (DNA): TGTGCCAGCAGCCCAGGGCTAAACACTGAAGCTTTCTTT. The full variable domain, rest sourced from reference TRBV14 and TRBJ1-1, is EAGVTQFPSHSVIEKGQTVTLRCDPISGHDNLYWYRRVMGKEIKFLLHFVKESKQDESGMPNNRFLAERTGGTYSTLKVQPAELEDSGVYFCASSPGLNTEAFFGQGTRLTVV.

This clonotype was seen only a few times. This sequence joins TRBV12-3 or TRBV12-4 and TRBJ2-6, with D unclear. V dropped 4 bases and J dropped 0 bases, with 10 bases sitting between them. This CDR3 region has 16 residues. CDR3 bases: TGTGCCAGCAGTTCACCCGTTAGCTCTGGGGCCAACGTCCTGACTTTC. This translates into CASSSPVSSGANVLTF.

This clonotype appeared a few times. This CDR3 is CAHNLGSETQYF. The CDR3 DNA reads as TGTGCCCATAATCTGGGGAGTGAGACCCAGTACTTC. The chain links TRBV30 to TRBJ2-5; tentatively, D is TRBD2 (5 bases). Between the trimmed V and J ends, which lost 8 bases and 5 bases, there was a span of 15 bases. The CDR3 has 12 amino acids. The germline V gene encodes CDR1 GTSNPN and CDR2 SVGIG (reference sequence).

A remark on this clonotype: This may stem from a read error, because a much larger clone lies one nucleotide away. This likely comes from a read error, as the CDR3 has no conserved phenylalanine or tryptophan at its end. This chain joins TRBV28 and TRBJ2-7; D gene uncertain. CDR3 length: 10 amino acids. Germline assignment: CDR1 MDHEN and CDR2 SYDVKM. Deletions cut 5 bases from V and 4 bases from J, with 3 bases between. CDR3 in DNA: TGTGCCAGCAGTACTTACGAGCAGTACCTC. It codes for CASSTYEQYL.

J is TRBJ1-5 and V is TRBV27, with TRBD1 matching over 10 bases. Trimming took 2 bases from V and 6 from J; bases not matched to a gene: 1. Germline V gene sequence: CDR1 MNHEY, CDR2 SMNVEV (reference sequence). There are 14 residues in the CDR3. CDR3 sequence (DNA): TGTGCCAGCAGTTTAGACAGGGGGCGTCAGCCCCAGCATTTT. This sequence encodes CASSLDRGRQPQHF.

This clonotype was observed once. A clone one base away is much larger, so this may be a read error. The genes are TRBV12-3 or TRBV12-4 and TRBJ2-3; 9 positions agree with TRBD1. This CDR3 region has 15 residues. V was pared by 2 bases and J by 4 bases, with 4 bases of the junction left unmatched. CDR3 sequence: CASSLTGGISDTQYF. In DNA, the CDR3 is TGTGCCAGCAGTTTAACAGGGGGCATATCAGATACGCAGTATTTT.

This clonotype turned up a few times. The V call is TRBV12-3 or TRBV12-4, the J call TRBJ1-2; D call uncertain. Trimming left V 3 bases short and J 5 bases short, with 22 bases between. CDR3 length: 17 amino acids. In nucleotides, the CDR3 is TGTGCCAGCAGTTTTGAGGGTAGGAACCCACTTGGATATGGCTACACCTTC. It codes for CASSFEGRNPLGYGYTF.

On this clonotype: The junction shows a germline mismatch at one end, possibly a read error. The CDR3 DNA is TGTGCCAGCGGCTTAGGAACCGGGACAGGGATCTACGAGCAGTACTTC. Translated: CASGLGTGTGIYEQYF. The chain carries TRBV13 and TRBJ2-7; TRBD1 matches 9 bases. Germline V gene data show CDR1 as PRHDT and CDR2 as FYEKMQ (reference sequence). The CDR3 sequence is 16 residues long.

This clonotype was observed a handful of times. In nucleotides, the CDR3 is TGCAGCGTTCTCTCCGGGACAGGGGTTTTATACAATGAGCAGTTCTTC. It is translated as CSVLSGTGVLYNEQFF. The chain recombines TRBV29-1 with TRBJ2-1, with 10 bases that match TRBD1. Trimming took 5 bases from V and 4 from J; bases not matched to a gene: 11. The CDR3 consists of 16 residues. Per the germline V gene, CDR1 is SQVTM and CDR2 is ANQGSEA.